These 20 T cell receptor beta chains share one sample of origin, sequenced in a study of cytomegalovirus exposure and HLA in healthy donors. With 60 Vbeta and 13 Jbeta primers, the PCR was carried out. Sequenced by immunoSEQ multiplex PCR; TCRdb stores in-frame clones only, minus some. This table holds fewer than 200,000 clones, roughly 71% found once. Sequencing was performed on PBMCs. All receptors come from a woman aged 45-65 years in good health and CMV-seropositive.

This clone was detected a few times. The genes are TRBV4-1 and TRBJ1-1; 7 bases align to TRBD1. Trimming at V came to 4 bases and at J to 3 bases, leaving 5 bases not matched to a gene. In germline, CDR1 is MGHRA, CDR2 YSYEKL. CDR3 length: 14 amino acids. The CDR3 DNA reads as TGCGCCAGCAGCCGACAGGGCCCGGACACTGAAGCTTTCTTT. Protein product: CASSRQGPDTEAFF.

This rearrangement joins TRBV27 to TRBJ1-6; TRBD1 might be the D (5 bases). CDR3 length: 14 residues. Trimming took 5 bases from V and 15 from J, leaving 20 bases between them. Germline V gene sequence: CDR1 MNHEY, CDR2 SMNVEV (reference sequence). CDR3 sequence (DNA): TGTGCCAGCAGTCTTGGGGGAGGTTCGAGGGACCTCCACTTT. Translated: CASSLGGGSRDLHF.

The chain combines TRBV5-4 with TRBJ2-5; 8 bases line up with TRBD2. Germline assignment: CDR1 SGHNT and CDR2 YYREEE (reference sequence). The CDR3 length is 15 residues. The V and J ends lost 0 bases and 5 bases, in that order; junction bases with no gene match: 6. CDR3 residues: CASSLGSGVVETQYF. CDR3 nucleotides: TGTGCCAGCAGCTTGGGTAGCGGGGTTGTCGAGACCCAGTACTTC.

The rearrangement links TRBV4-1 to TRBJ2-5; 9 bases map to TRBD1. The J call is doubtful: the DNA matches TRBJ2-7 better. Germline CDR1 MGHRA, CDR2 YSYEKL. The CDR3 spans 13 residues. The DNA of the CDR3 is TGCGCCAGCAGCCTGGGACAGGGTGGCGAGCAGTACTTC. It encodes CASSLGQGGEQYF.

For the CDR3, the DNA is TGCAGCGTTGAGATCGAGGCAGGGTGTGAAGCTTTCTTT. Translation gives CSVEIEAGCEAFF. The chain has TRBV29-1 and TRBJ1-1; D is perhaps TRBD1 (5 bases). CDR3 length: 13 amino acids. Germline V CDR1 and CDR2: SQVTM, ANQGSEA. The V and J ends lost 3 bases and 7 bases respectively, with 15 bases between them.

The chain uses TRBV4-2 and TRBJ2-7; a weak D match, TRBD1 (6 bases). The V end was cut by 8 bases, the J end by 5 bases, with 16 bases between. The CDR3 runs to 13 residues. The V gene's germline CDR1 is LGHNA and CDR2 YNFKEQ. Here the CDR3 reads CASSGQLENEQYF. For the CDR3, the DNA is TGTGCCAGCTCCGGACAGCTCGAAAACGAGCAGTACTTC.

This chain joins TRBV5-4 and TRBJ1-2, with D perhaps TRBD1 (6 bases). V was shortened by 3 bases and J by 4 bases, with 16 bases between the two germline ends. Per germline, CDR1 SGHNT and CDR2 YYREEE (reference sequence). This CDR3 is 15 amino acids long. DNA of the CDR3: TGTGCCAGCAGCTCACAGGGCGCCGAGATCTATGGCTACACCTTC. Amino acids: CASSSQGAEIYGYTF.

This clone appeared a few times. The chain combines TRBV4-1 with TRBJ1-1; no firm D call. Trimming cost V 6 bases and J 3 bases, with 11 bases left between them. CDR1 is MGHRA and CDR2 is YSYEKL in the germline V gene. This CDR3 comprises 13 residues. The chain's CDR3 is CASRNRLDTEAFF. CDR3 DNA sequence: TGCGCCAGCAGGAACCGGTTAGACACTGAAGCTTTCTTT.

This clone has only a few counts. This chain uses TRBV7-9 with TRBJ1-4; maybe TRBD1 (6 bases). The CDR3 length is 16 residues. With 5 bases removed from V and 6 bases from J, the gap between germline ends came to 19 bases. Germline V gives CDR1 SEHNR, CDR2 FQNEAQ (reference sequence). DNA of the CDR3: TGTGCCAGCAGCCCGTCGGGGCGGGGGGCGTATGAAAAACTGTTTTTT. Protein: CASSPSGRGAYEKLFF.

CDR3 DNA: TGTGCCAGCAGCTTGAGATCTGTTGAAGAGACCCAGTACTTC. It is translated as CASSLRSVEETQYF. The chain combines TRBV11-2 with TRBJ2-5, with D unclear. The V end lost 3 bases, the J end lost 3 bases, and 11 bases lay between the germline ends. Germline CDR1 reads SGHAT; CDR2 reads FQNNGV. The CDR3 sequence is 14 residues long.

This clone was seen only once. The chain couples TRBV6-6 to TRBJ1-6, with 9 bases identical to TRBD1. The J segment lost 7 bases and the V segment lost 5 bases, leaving 6 bases of the junction unmatched. The CDR3 is 15 amino acids. Germline V lookup: CDR1 MNHNY, CDR2 SVGAGI (reference sequence). CDR3 DNA sequence: TGTGCCAGCAGTACCACAGGGGGCGGGAATTCACCCCTCCACTTT. It yields the protein CASSTTGGGNSPLHF.

This chain joins TRBV27 and TRBJ1-1, with 9 bases matching TRBD1. Germline-derived CDR1 and CDR2 are MNHEY and SMNVEV (reference sequence). CDR3 length: 15 residues. Germline trimming cut 2 bases from V and 1 base from J; bases unmatched to any gene: 2. CDR3 residues: CASSLGTGKNTEAFF. CDR3 sequence (DNA): TGTGCCAGCAGTTTAGGGACAGGGAAGAACACTGAAGCTTTCTTT.

This clone has only a few counts. The chain is built from TRBV19 and TRBJ1-2; 7 bases align to TRBD1. The CDR3 contains 13 residues. V was pared by 5 bases and J by 4 bases, with 4 bases of the junction left unmatched. In germline, CDR1 is LNHDA, CDR2 SQIVND (reference sequence). The CDR3 DNA reads as TGTGCCAGTAGTTCCGGGACAGTCTATGGCTACACCTTC. Protein sequence: CASSSGTVYGYTF.

The chain links TRBV2 to TRBJ2-2; TRBD2 might be the D (6 bases). Deletions cut 10 bases from V and 3 bases from J, with 15 bases between. There are 14 residues in the CDR3. The germline V gene has CDR1 SNHLY and CDR2 FYNNEI. The DNA of the CDR3 is TGTGCCATTCACATATCGGGGGACACCGGGGAGCTGTTTTTT. Its protein is CAIHISGDTGELFF.

This chain connects TRBV5-1 to TRBJ2-5; a possible D gene is TRBD2 (7 bases). The DNA end lines up better with TRBJ2-7; the J call may be wrong. This CDR3 contains 14 residues. Germline V lookup: CDR1 SGHRS, CDR2 YFSETQ. CDR3 DNA: TGCGCCAGCAGCCTGGGGGGGCTGGGCTACGAGCAGTACTTC. Amino acid sequence: CASSLGGLGYEQYF.

The chain uses TRBV27 and TRBJ1-1; possibly TRBD1 for D (6 bases). V lost 2 bases to trimming and J lost 5 bases, with 12 bases between them. Germline V lookup: CDR1 MNHEY, CDR2 SMNVEV (reference sequence). CDR3 length: 14 residues. The CDR3 sequence: CASSLRGGWTEAFF. The DNA of the CDR3 is TGTGCCAGCAGTTTACGAGGGGGATGGACTGAAGCTTTCTTT.

This clone is a singleton in its sample. The chain carries TRBV5-5 and TRBJ1-6; D ambiguous. This CDR3 has 16 amino acids. CDR1 and CDR2 from the germline V gene are SGHKS and YYEKEE (reference sequence). V was pared by 4 bases and J by 7 bases, with 18 bases between. DNA for the CDR3: TGTGCCAGCAGCCTGAAAGCCGTTGCGGTGAATTCACCCCTCCACTTT. It encodes CASSLKAVAVNSPLHF. Looking up the rest from reference TRBV5-5 and TRBJ1-6 gives the full variable domain: DAGVTQSPTHLIKTRGQQVTLRCSPISGHKSVSWYQQVLGQGPQFIFQYYEKEERGRGNFPDRFSARQFPNYSSELNVNALLLGDSALYLCASSLKAVAVNSPLHFGNGTRLTVT.

The V gene is TRBV11-2, the J gene TRBJ2-1, with 8 bases lining up with TRBD2. The CDR3 extends over 15 amino acids. The J segment lost 5 bases and the V segment lost 4 bases, leaving 7 bases of the junction unmatched. Looked up from germline, CDR1 is SGHAT and CDR2 is FQNNGV. Here the CDR3 reads CASSSGLAGNNEQFF. DNA of the CDR3: TGTGCCAGCAGCTCCGGCCTAGCGGGTAACAATGAGCAGTTCTTC.

This chain uses TRBV2 with TRBJ1-1; 8 bases map to TRBD1. V was clipped by 2 bases and J by 0 bases; unmatched bases: 8. The germline gives CDR1 SNHLY, CDR2 FYNNEI. The CDR3 runs 17 residues. The DNA for the CDR3 is TGTGCCAGCAGTGAACCCGCCCGGACAGGGATGAACACTGAAGCTTTCTTT. Translation: CASSEPARTGMNTEAFF.

The gene calls are TRBV2 and TRBJ1-1; no definite D call. V shed 4 bases and J shed 1 base, with 13 bases lying between them. CDR1 is SNHLY and CDR2 is FYNNEI in the germline V gene. This CDR3 has 15 amino acids. Here the CDR3 reads CASSAGSEGNTEAFF. The CDR3 coding sequence is TGTGCCAGCAGTGCCGGGTCCGAGGGGAACACTGAAGCTTTCTTT.